Listed here are 22 T cell receptor beta chains from one sample, sequenced in a study of graft-versus-host responses after intestinal transplantation. Their antigens are not known. The repertoire was sequenced with immunoSEQ multiplex PCR; TCRdb's copy has only in-frame clones and lacks some. The sample has roughly 110,000 clones, approximately 86% seen once. The specimen was unstimulated CD4+ T cells sorted from spleen or lymph node cells, collected before transplant. These receptors were obtained from a human donor who was the organ donor for an intestinal transplant.

This sequence joins TRBV6-1 and TRBJ1-2; no clear D. V gave up 0 bases and J gave up 3 bases, with 11 bases separating them. The length of the CDR3 is 15 residues. Germline assignment: CDR1 MNHNS and CDR2 SASEGT. The CDR3 region has the DNA TGTGCCAGCAGTGAAGCTTTCAACAGATACTATGGCTACACCTTC. Translating gives CASSEAFNRYYGYTF.

V and J are TRBV19 and TRBJ2-1, with D perhaps matching TRBD2 (5 bases). Germline V lookup: CDR1 LNHDA, CDR2 SQIVND (reference sequence). Trimming removed 7 bases at V and 10 bases at J, with 14 bases between. The CDR3 spans 12 residues. CDR3 region: CASTFAGGEQFF. The CDR3, as DNA: TGTGCCAGTACGTTTGCGGGCGGCGAGCAGTTCTTC.

The rearrangement joins TRBV9 to TRBJ2-1; 9 bases align to TRBD2. The CDR3 has 15 amino acids. The ends lost 3 bases at V and 3 bases at J; junction bases unmatched: 4. Germline CDR1 and CDR2: SGDLS and YYNGEE. CDR3: CASSADSGSYNEQFF. The DNA for the CDR3 is TGTGCCAGCAGCGCGGATAGCGGGAGCTACAATGAGCAGTTCTTC.

This chain joins TRBV18 and TRBJ1-2; 8 nucleotides align to TRBD1. The germline V gene encodes CDR1 KGHSH and CDR2 LQKENI. V lost 6 bases and J lost 3; bases outside the gene matches: 9. The CDR3 is 15 amino acids. CDR3 protein: CASSRSGQVDYGYTF. The CDR3 coding sequence is TGTGCCAGCTCGCGTTCGGGACAGGTGGACTATGGCTACACCTTC.

The J gene is TRBJ1-5, the V gene TRBV5-1; D is undetermined. Trimming shortened V by 4 bases and J by 3 bases, and 11 bases separated the two germline ends. Germline V lookup: CDR1 SGHRS, CDR2 YFSETQ. The CDR3 contains 14 residues. The CDR3 DNA sequence: TGCGCCAGCAGCATCGACGGACTCAATCAGCCCCAGCATTTT. Protein: CASSIDGLNQPQHF. Variable domain in full (rest from reference TRBV5-1 and TRBJ1-5): KAGVTQTPRYLIKTRGQQVTLSCSPISGHRSVSWYQQTPGQGLQFLFEYFSETQRNKGNFPGRFSGRQFSNSRSEMNVSTLELGDSALYLCASSIDGLNQPQHFGDGTRLSIL.

J is TRBJ2-1 and V is TRBV7-6, with D perhaps TRBD2 (5 bases). The V end lost 0 bases, the J end lost 4 bases, and 13 bases lay between the germline ends. The CDR3 length is 16 residues. Germline CDR1 and CDR2: SGHVS and FNYEAQ. CDR3: CASSLAGLRGYNEQFF. As DNA, the CDR3 is TGTGCCAGCAGCTTAGCGGGCCTCAGAGGGTACAATGAGCAGTTCTTC.

V usage is TRBV29-1 and J usage is TRBJ2-1; D gene unclear. From germline, CDR1 is SQVTM and CDR2 ANQGSEA. The CDR3 spans 13 residues. Written as DNA, the CDR3 is TGCACCTACCGGAACCCTTCCTACAATGAGCAGTTCTTC. Translation: CTYRNPSYNEQFF.

The chain uses TRBV9 and TRBJ2-1, with unresolved D. Trimming shortened V by 4 bases and J by 4 bases, and 15 bases separated the two germline ends. Germline loops: CDR1 SGDLS, CDR2 YYNGEE. CDR3 length: 15 amino acids. CDR3 region: CASSTRDLNYNEQFF. CDR3 coding DNA: TGTGCCAGCAGCACCCGAGATCTGAATTACAATGAGCAGTTCTTC. The full variable domain, its missing parts supplied by reference TRBV9 and TRBJ2-1, is DSGVTQTPKHLITATGQRVTLRCSPRSGDLSVYWYQQSLDQGLQFLIQYYNGEERAKGNILERFSAQQFPDLHSELNLSSLELGDSALYFCASSTRDLNYNEQFFGPGTRLTVL.

Only one count was recorded for this clone. V is TRBV11-1 and J is TRBJ2-5; either TRBD1 or TRBD2 may fit D (6 bases each). The ends were cut back, 4 bases at V and 4 bases at J, with 10 bases in the middle. This CDR3 region has 13 residues. The V gene's germline CDR1 is SGHAT and CDR2 FQDESV (reference sequence). The CDR3 spells CASSSGAAETQYF. The CDR3 coding sequence is TGTGCCAGCAGCTCGGGGGCGGCAGAGACCCAGTACTTC.

The gene calls are TRBV2 and TRBJ2-4; 7 bases map to TRBD1. The CDR3 consists of 13 residues. The V gene end was trimmed by 4 bases and the J gene end by 7 bases; junction bases not matched to a gene: 4. The V gene's germline CDR1 is SNHLY and CDR2 FYNNEI. In DNA form, the CDR3 reads TGTGCCAGCAGTGCAGACAGGGTTAACATTCAGTACTTC. It yields the protein CASSADRVNIQYF.

J is TRBJ1-1 and V is TRBV6-5; D not resolved. The V and J ends lost 2 bases and 5 bases respectively, with 9 bases between them. This CDR3 region has 13 residues. Looked up from germline, CDR1 is MNHEY and CDR2 is SVGAGI. The CDR3 is CASSYRVRTEAFF. CDR3 nucleotides: TGTGCCAGCAGTTACAGGGTGAGAACTGAAGCTTTCTTT.

The J gene is TRBJ2-7, the V gene TRBV2; TRBD1 matches at 9 bases. The CDR3 extends over 14 amino acids. Trimming at V came to 1 base and at J to 3 bases, leaving 1 base not matched to a gene. Germline V lookup: CDR1 SNHLY, CDR2 FYNNEI. CDR3 residues: CASSEGTGDYEQYF. CDR3 coding DNA: TGTGCCAGCAGTGAAGGGACAGGGGACTACGAGCAGTACTTC.

In nucleotides, the CDR3 is TGTGCCAGCAGCTTGTGGGGTTCTATAGACTATGGCTACACCTTC. Amino acids: CASSLWGSIDYGYTF. V usage is TRBV7-2 and J usage is TRBJ1-2; D is undetermined. V was shortened by 3 bases and J by 3 bases, with 14 bases between the two germline ends. Germline V gene sequence: CDR1 SGHTA, CDR2 FQGNSA. This CDR3 has 15 residues.

This chain joins TRBV6-6 and TRBJ1-1; no definite D call. The CDR3 is 13 amino acids. V was trimmed by 6 bases and J by 1 base, leaving 9 bases between them. Germline CDR1 and CDR2: MNHNY and SVGAGI (reference sequence). The CDR3 loop is CASSPPGNTEAFF. Here the CDR3 DNA reads TGTGCCAGCAGCCCCCCGGGGAACACTGAAGCTTTCTTT.

V usage is TRBV19 and J usage is TRBJ2-2, with D unresolved. CDR1 is LNHDA, CDR2 SQIVND, per germline (reference sequence). This CDR3 contains 13 residues. V shed 6 bases and J shed 2 bases, with 7 bases lying between them. In DNA form, the CDR3 reads TGTGCCAGTAGGCTTTCTAACACCGGGGAGCTGTTTTTT. The encoded protein is CASRLSNTGELFF.

This chain joins TRBV11-2 and TRBJ1-4; the D is unclear. This CDR3 contains 16 residues. The germline V gene has CDR1 SGHAT and CDR2 FQNNGV. The V and J ends lost 1 base and 0 bases respectively, with 9 bases between them. The CDR3 DNA is TGTGCCAGCAGCTTAGGCTCCCGAGCAACTAATGAAAAACTGTTTTTT. Protein product: CASSLGSRATNEKLFF.

The genes are TRBV20-1 and TRBJ2-5; possible D gene TRBD1, 5 bases. The J call may be wrong; the DNA end is better matched by TRBJ2-7. In germline, CDR1 is DFQATT, CDR2 SNEGSKA (reference sequence). The CDR3 has 11 residues. The CDR3 reads CSARPGYEQYF. Written as DNA, the CDR3 is TGCAGTGCTAGGCCAGGGTACGAGCAGTACTTC.

This chain connects TRBV5-1 to TRBJ1-6; D unclear. The CDR3 loop spans 13 amino acids. From germline, CDR1 is SGHRS and CDR2 YFSETQ. V was pared by 0 bases and J by 8 bases, with 6 bases between. The CDR3 protein is CASSLDLDSPLHF. CDR3 nucleotide sequence: TGCGCCAGCAGCTTGGATCTGGATTCACCCCTCCACTTT.

The chain has TRBV7-9 and TRBJ2-7; D may be TRBD1 or TRBD2 (5 bases each). The CDR3 has 14 amino acids. Per germline, CDR1 SEHNR and CDR2 FQNEAQ (reference sequence). Trimming cost V 5 bases and J 5 bases, with 16 bases left between them. CDR3 amino acids: CASSPRDRYNEQYF. DNA for the CDR3: TGTGCCAGCAGCCCCCGGGACCGCTACAACGAGCAGTACTTC.

The chain links TRBV2 to TRBJ2-3; 9 nucleotides line up with TRBD1. This CDR3 comprises 16 residues. The germline V gene encodes CDR1 SNHLY and CDR2 FYNNEI. The junction had 7 bases not matched to a gene; V was cut back by 4 bases and J by 2 bases. CDR3 in DNA: TGTGCCAGCAGTGCAGGGACAGGGACGTCCACAGATACGCAGTATTTT. Translation gives CASSAGTGTSTDTQYF. The full variable domain, completed using reference TRBV2 and TRBJ2-3, is EPEVTQTPSHQVTQMGQEVILRCVPISNHLYFYWYRQILGQKVEFLVSFYNNEISEKSEIFDDQFSVERPDGSNFTLKIRSTKLEDSAMYFCASSAGTGTSTDTQYFGPGTRLTVL.

The rearrangement links TRBV19 to TRBJ1-3, with a tentative D call TRBD1 (6 bases). The CDR3 is 16 residues long. Germline CDR1 is LNHDA and CDR2 is SQIVND (reference sequence). Deletions cut 4 bases from V and 0 bases from J, with 13 bases between. CDR3 protein: CASSTPGDPSGNTIYF. The DNA for the CDR3 is TGTGCCAGTAGTACCCCAGGGGACCCCTCTGGAAACACCATATATTTT.

J is TRBJ2-2 and V is TRBV27; TRBD2 aligns across 13 bases. The CDR3 length is 16 residues. Germline values: CDR1 MNHEY, CDR2 SMNVEV (reference sequence). J was trimmed by 3 bases and V by 6 bases; bases with no gene match: 4. The CDR3 region is CASRPGLAGDTGELFF. In DNA form, the CDR3 reads TGTGCCAGCAGGCCAGGACTAGCGGGAGACACCGGGGAGCTGTTTTTT.